What follows describes a single TCR beta chain. Its antigen is still unknown. CDR3 length: 14 amino acids. V was pared by 5 bases and J by 1 base, with 4 bases of the junction left unmatched. CDR1 is LGHNA and CDR2 is YNFKEQ in the germline V gene. Sequenced by immunoSEQ multiplex PCR; TCRdb stores in-frame clones only, minus some. The top ten hold 23% of the sample, which has under 45,000 clones, roughly 83% seen once. This sample is part of a study of pediatric ulcerative colitis. Study-wide results and caveats: Two rectal CDR3 clonotypes occurred in all ulcerative colitis patients.

This chain links TRBV4-2 with TRBJ1-1, with 7 bases fitting TRBD1. Sequencing used blood. This receptor was obtained from a girl aged 5-17 years with moderate ulcerative colitis. The CDR3 coding sequence is TGTGCCAGCAGCTCCGGGACAGCGAACACTGAAGCTTTCTTT. Protein: CASSSGTANTEAFF.